Shown below are 11 T cell receptor beta chains from a single sample sequenced in a study of CD8+ T cells in alopecia areata. It was cDNA, reverse transcribed from extracted RNA, that served as the sequencing template. Some clones are missing from TCRdb's copy, which holds only in-frame ones; the method was immunoSEQ multiplex PCR. The table lists over 95,000 clones, roughly two fifths of them singletons. The specimen was CD4+ T cells sorted from blood. These receptors all stem from a human donor with alopecia areata.

The CDR3 DNA reads TGTGCCAGCAGCCACCGGGACTTTCACCATGAGCAGTTCTTC. It yields the protein CASSHRDFHHEQFF. The chain recombines TRBV5-8 with TRBJ2-1, with D perhaps matching TRBD2 (6 bases). The CDR3 runs to 14 residues. Germline CDR1 is SGHTS and CDR2 is YDEGEE. The V end lost 4 bases, the J end lost 8 bases, and 16 bases lay between the germline ends.

The rearrangement links TRBV30 to TRBJ1-6; TRBD1 aligns across 7 bases. The V and J ends lost 1 base and 9 bases, in that order; junction bases with no gene match: 6. Germline-derived CDR1 and CDR2 are GTSNPN and SVGIG (reference sequence). CDR3 length: 14 residues. The CDR3 sequence: CAWSGQGGSSPLHF. CDR3 bases: TGTGCCTGGAGTGGCCAGGGGGGGAGTTCACCCCTCCACTTT.

V gene TRBV27 combines with J gene TRBJ2-5, with 8 bases fitting TRBD1. The CDR3 length is 17 residues. After removal of 1 base from V and 6 bases from J, the junction contained 13 bases not matched to a gene. Germline loops: CDR1 MNHEY, CDR2 SMNVEV (reference sequence). The CDR3 loop is CASSLLGQVASQKTQYF. The DNA for the CDR3 is TGTGCCAGCAGTTTATTGGGACAGGTAGCGAGTCAAAAGACCCAGTACTTC.

The chain carries TRBV18 and TRBJ2-1; 11 nucleotides align to TRBD2. There are 15 residues in the CDR3. Per the germline V gene, CDR1 is KGHSH and CDR2 is LQKENI. The V and J ends lost 3 bases and 4 bases, in that order; junction bases with no gene match: 2. The CDR3: CASSPRTSGYNEQFF. The CDR3 DNA sequence: TGTGCCAGCTCACCCCGGACTAGCGGGTACAATGAGCAGTTCTTC.

The genes are TRBV7-8 and TRBJ2-7; no clear D gene. The germline V gene has CDR1 SGHVS and CDR2 FQNEAQ. Trimming removed 4 bases at V and 6 bases at J, with 10 bases between. The CDR3 is 12 residues long. The CDR3 bases are TGTGCCAGCAGCTCCCTAGATGCCGAGCAGTACTTC. It is translated as CASSSLDAEQYF.

This clone was picked up one time. The V and J genes are TRBV2 and TRBJ2-1; D may be TRBD1 or TRBD2 (5 bases each). Per the germline V gene, CDR1 is SNHLY and CDR2 is FYNNEI. The CDR3 contains 13 residues. Between the trimmed V and J ends, which lost 6 bases and 1 base, there was a span of 7 bases. CDR3 bases: TGTGCCAGCAGCTGGGGGTCCTACAATGAGCAGTTCTTC. This translates into CASSWGSYNEQFF.

The rearrangement joins TRBV29-1 to TRBJ1-5; tentatively, D is TRBD1 (6 bases). This CDR3 region has 14 residues. Germline lookup yields CDR1 SQVTM and CDR2 ANQGSEA. The V end was cut by 4 bases, the J end by 5 bases, with 15 bases between. The CDR3 DNA sequence: TGCAGCGTTGGGGCAGGGGTCGAGGATCAGCCCCAGCATTTT. This encodes CSVGAGVEDQPQHF.

This clone has only a few counts. This sequence joins TRBV4-2 and TRBJ2-4; the D is unclear. Germline V lookup: CDR1 LGHNA, CDR2 YNFKEQ. The CDR3 is made up of 14 amino acids. Between the trimmed V and J ends, which lost 1 base and 1 base, there was a span of 5 bases. Here the CDR3 reads CASSQAGAKNIQYF. The CDR3 nucleotides read TGTGCCAGCAGCCAAGCTGGGGCCAAAAACATTCAGTACTTC.

This clone turned up a few times. J is TRBJ2-7 and V is TRBV29-1; D is perhaps TRBD1 (6 bases). V lost 6 bases and J 0 bases, leaving 15 bases between the germline ends. CDR3 size: 14 residues. Per germline, CDR1 SQVTM and CDR2 ANQGSEA. The CDR3 DNA sequence: TGCAGCGTCGATGTGACAGGTTTCTCCTACGAGCAGTACTTC. Translated, it gives CSVDVTGFSYEQYF.

The J gene is TRBJ2-3, the V gene TRBV29-1, with unresolved D. Trimming removed 0 bases from V and 3 bases from J, with 4 bases in between. The V gene's germline CDR1 is SQVTM and CDR2 ANQGSEA. This CDR3 spans 12 amino acids. In DNA, the CDR3 is TGCAGCGTTGAAGAGGGAACAGATACGCAGTATTTT. Residues: CSVEEGTDTQYF.

At least ten counts were recorded for this clone. V usage is TRBV19 and J usage is TRBJ2-1, with no clear D. Trimming cost V 7 bases and J 4 bases, with 5 bases left between them. This CDR3 region has 11 residues. Germline CDR1 and CDR2: LNHDA and SQIVND (reference sequence). CDR3 sequence reads: CASNQYNEQFF. As DNA, the CDR3 is TGTGCCAGTAACCAGTACAATGAGCAGTTCTTC.